The source of this T cell receptor (beta chain) is a study of T cell repertoires in ileal Crohn's disease. Study results and limitations: Mucosal expansions were suggested to be mainly CD8 T cells. All patients with clonality above 26.8% had endoscopic recurrence. Compared with non-smokers, active smokers at surgery showed more clonal expansions.

The CDR3 length is 14 residues. Germline-derived CDR1 and CDR2 are SGHTA and FQGNSA. The V gene end was trimmed by 5 bases and the J gene end by 4 bases; junction bases not matched to a gene: 4. In regard to this clone: Antigen specificity is unknown.

Per sample, approximately 540 nanograms of biopsy DNA were TCRB immunosequenced. TCRdb's table, derived via immunoSEQ multiplex PCR, lists solely in-frame clones and lacks some. The sample includes approximately 14,000 clones, about 90% of them seen just once. The rearrangement uses TRBV7-2 and TRBJ2-7; 11 bases are a match to TRBD2. The sequenced sample was ileal tissue. The source of this sequence is an adult with Crohn's disease. In DNA, the CDR3 is TGTGCCAGCAGCGCATCTAGCGGGGGGTACGAGCAGTACTTC. This gives the protein CASSASSGGYEQYF.